The 24 T cell receptor beta chains in this list originate from one sample, sequenced in a study of cytomegalovirus exposure and HLA in healthy donors. The assay was immunoSEQ multiplex PCR, and TCRdb's table has in-frame clones only and misses some. The sample carries tens of thousands of clones, roughly 94% recorded once. Sequencing was carried out using PBMCs. These receptors came from a man aged 18 to 29 in good health and CMV-seropositive.

The chain carries TRBV2 and TRBJ1-1, with 7 bases lining up with TRBD1. V was clipped by 6 bases and J by 3 bases; unmatched bases: 7. The CDR3 covers 14 residues. Germline V lookup: CDR1 SNHLY, CDR2 FYNNEI. CDR3 nucleotide sequence: TGTGCCAGCAGGGTACAGGGGATGTACACTGAAGCTTTCTTT. Its translation is CASRVQGMYTEAFF.

This chain connects TRBV5-5 to TRBJ2-7; 9 bases fit TRBD2. After removal of 2 bases from V and 4 bases from J, the junction contained 7 bases not matched to a gene. Looked up from germline, CDR1 is SGHKS and CDR2 is YYEKEE (reference sequence). This CDR3 is 15 amino acids long. CDR3 DNA: TGTGCCAGCAGCTTACTAGCGGGCCCGGGGTACGAGCAGTACTTC. Translated, it gives CASSLLAGPGYEQYF.

Written as DNA, the CDR3 is TGTGCCAGCAGTTTTTTAGGGGAGCTGTTTTTT. This encodes CASSFLGELFF. The chain links TRBV28 to TRBJ2-2; D is ambiguous. The V and J ends lost 3 bases and 8 bases respectively, with 4 bases between them. Germline V gene data show CDR1 as MDHEN and CDR2 as SYDVKM. CDR3 length: 11 residues.

This chain links TRBV15 with TRBJ1-4; D not resolved. Germline loops: CDR1 LNHNV, CDR2 YYDKDF (reference sequence). The CDR3 has 16 residues. Trimming stripped 0 bases from V and 0 bases from J, with 8 bases between. CDR3 bases: TGTGCCACCAGCAGAGATGTTTCTGCAACTAATGAAAAACTGTTTTTT. It encodes CATSRDVSATNEKLFF. The full variable domain, in which reference TRBV15 and TRBJ1-4 provide the parts outside the CDR3, is DAMVIQNPRYQVTQFGKPVTLSCSQTLNHNVMYWYQQKSSQAPKLLFHYYDKDFNNEADTPDNFQSRRPNTSFCFLDIRSPGLGDTAMYLCATSRDVSATNEKLFFGSGTQLSVL.

The chain has TRBV10-3 and TRBJ2-5; a weak D match, TRBD1 (6 bases). V was shortened by 2 bases and J by 1 base, with 17 bases between the two germline ends. This CDR3 is 17 amino acids long. Germline CDR1 reads ENHRY; CDR2 reads SYGVKD. In nucleotides, the CDR3 is TGTGCCATCAGTGAGACATTGCTCGACAGGAGCCAAGAGACCCAGTACTTC. It codes for CAISETLLDRSQETQYF.

The gene calls are TRBV20-1 and TRBJ2-5; TRBD1 might be the D (5 bases). The CDR3 contains 11 residues. Per germline, CDR1 DFQATT and CDR2 SNEGSKA (reference sequence). Trimming cost V 6 bases and J 5 bases, with 10 bases left between them. As DNA, the CDR3 is TGCAGTGCAGGAAAGGGGGAGACCCAGTACTTC. Encoded protein: CSAGKGETQYF.

The CDR3 loop reads CASSRGAITGELFF. The DNA for the CDR3 is TGTGCCAGCAGCAGGGGAGCGATAACCGGGGAGCTGTTTTTT. This chain links TRBV6-1 with TRBJ2-2; perhaps TRBD1 as D (6 bases). Trimming took 6 bases from V and 5 from J, leaving 13 bases between them. The CDR3 contains 14 residues. Germline lookup yields CDR1 MNHNS and CDR2 SASEGT.

About this clone itself: Different DNA sequences within this sample yield the same CDR3. The chain combines TRBV18 with TRBJ2-7; 8 bases align to TRBD1. Per germline, CDR1 KGHSH and CDR2 LQKENI. J was trimmed by 0 bases and V by 4 bases; bases with no gene match: 2. CDR3 length: 14 residues. The CDR3 here is CASSRGQGSYEQYF. Written as DNA, the CDR3 is TGTGCCAGCTCACGTGGACAGGGCTCCTACGAGCAGTACTTC.

This rearrangement joins TRBV5-5 to TRBJ2-2, with D unclear. Trimming shortened V by 0 bases and J by 3 bases, and 12 bases separated the two germline ends. This CDR3 has 16 amino acids. Germline assignment: CDR1 SGHKS and CDR2 YYEKEE (reference sequence). The CDR3 sequence is CASSLVLVRYTGELFF. For the CDR3, the DNA is TGTGCCAGCAGCTTGGTCCTAGTTCGGTACACCGGGGAGCTGTTTTTT. The variable domain in full, completed from reference TRBV5-5 and TRBJ2-2, reads DAGVTQSPTHLIKTRGQQVTLRCSPISGHKSVSWYQQVLGQGPQFIFQYYEKEERGRGNFPDRFSARQFPNYSSELNVNALLLGDSALYLCASSLVLVRYTGELFFGEGSRLTVL.

This chain uses TRBV5-1 with TRBJ1-2, with 8 bases aligning to TRBD1. The V gene's germline CDR1 is SGHRS and CDR2 YFSETQ. Trimming removed 1 base from V and 6 bases from J; junction bases left unmatched: 5. This CDR3 has 14 amino acids. CDR3: CASSLNRGGNGYTF. In DNA, the CDR3 is TGCGCCAGCAGCTTGAACAGGGGGGGAAATGGCTACACCTTC.

This chain joins TRBV5-1 and TRBJ2-7, with 8 bases lining up with TRBD1. Germline-derived CDR1 and CDR2 are SGHRS and YFSETQ. J lost 1 base, V lost 4 bases, and 7 bases had no gene match. The CDR3 totals 15 residues. Here the CDR3 reads CASSQGARGSYEQYF. In DNA, the CDR3 is TGCGCCAGCAGCCAGGGGGCCCGGGGGTCCTACGAGCAGTACTTC.

This rearrangement joins TRBV15 to TRBJ2-5, with 7 bases identical to TRBD1. This CDR3 comprises 16 residues. Germline V gene lookup returns CDR1 LNHNV and CDR2 YYDKDF (reference sequence). J was trimmed by 2 bases and V by 5 bases; bases with no gene match: 11. In DNA, the CDR3 is TGTGCCACCAGCCCCAAATGGAAGGGACAGCAAGAGACCCAGTACTTC. The encoded protein is CATSPKWKGQQETQYF.

The chain links TRBV18 to TRBJ1-4, with TRBD1 identical over 9 bases. Germline V lookup: CDR1 KGHSH, CDR2 LQKENI. With V trimmed by 3 bases and J by 8 bases, 7 bases remained unmatched. The length of the CDR3 is 15 residues. The CDR3 coding sequence is TGTGCCAGCTCACCTAGGACAGGGGATTTGGAAAAACTGTTTTTT. Translated: CASSPRTGDLEKLFF.

This clone was picked up one time. The CDR3 is CASSVDRGAGNTIYF. CDR3 coding DNA: TGTGCCAGCAGTGTGGACAGGGGAGCTGGAAACACCATATATTTT. This sequence joins TRBV6-1 and TRBJ1-3, with TRBD1 matching over 9 bases. Germline CDR1 is MNHNS and CDR2 is SASEGT. This CDR3 has 15 residues. Unmatched junction bases numbered 3, after V lost 4 bases and J lost 2 bases.

The rearrangement joins TRBV7-8 to TRBJ1-1; D is unresolved. Germline-derived CDR1 and CDR2 are SGHVS and FQNEAQ. The germline V and J ends were trimmed by 2 bases and 6 bases, with 10 bases remaining between them. The CDR3 is 13 residues long. The CDR3 DNA follows: TGTGCCAGCAGCTTAATCTCCTCGGCTGAAGCTTTCTTT. It encodes CASSLISSAEAFF.

V gene TRBV9 combines with J gene TRBJ2-1; no firm D call. Germline V gene sequence: CDR1 SGDLS, CDR2 YYNGEE. The CDR3 totals 13 residues. V lost 7 bases to trimming and J lost 5 bases, with 13 bases between them. The CDR3 reads CASSPGHNNEQFF. CDR3 nucleotides: TGTGCCAGCTCGCCAGGCCATAACAATGAGCAGTTCTTC.

CDR3 coding DNA: TGTGCCAGCAGTGGTCGGGCCGGGGTCTATGGCTACACCTTC. This codes for CASSGRAGVYGYTF. V and J are TRBV25-1 and TRBJ1-2; D gene ambiguous. Germline CDR1 MGHDK, CDR2 SYGVNS. CDR3 size: 14 residues. The V and J ends lost 4 bases and 4 bases respectively, with 13 bases between them.

The chain carries TRBV9 and TRBJ2-1; 10 nucleotides match TRBD2. The CDR3 is 16 amino acids. In germline, CDR1 is SGDLS, CDR2 YYNGEE. The trim removed 0 bases at V and 7 bases at J, leaving 7 bases unmatched. CDR3 loop: CASSVESSGRVNEQFF. CDR3 bases: TGTGCCAGCAGCGTAGAATCAAGCGGGAGGGTTAATGAGCAGTTCTTC.

The chain uses TRBV5-1 and TRBJ1-2; tentatively, D is TRBD1 (5 bases). Germline V gives CDR1 SGHRS, CDR2 YFSETQ. CDR3 length: 13 amino acids. V was shortened by 1 base and J by 8 bases, with 12 bases between the two germline ends. In nucleotides, the CDR3 is TGCGCCAGCAGCTTGTCCGGGGGTCGAGGCTACACCTTC. It encodes CASSLSGGRGYTF.

CDR3 nucleotide sequence: TGTGCCAGCAGCCAATATGGGGTGGACAGACCTAATATCAATTCACCCCTCCACTTT. Its protein is CASSQYGVDRPNINSPLHF. J is TRBJ1-6 and V is TRBV7-3, with a tentative D call TRBD1 (6 bases). The germline V gene has CDR1 SGHTA and CDR2 FQGTGA. The CDR3 extends over 19 amino acids. Trimming took 5 bases from V and 7 from J, leaving 27 bases between them.

The chain carries TRBV11-2 and TRBJ1-1, with a possible D match to TRBD1 (5 bases). Trimming took 1 base from V and 0 from J, leaving 15 bases between them. Germline CDR1 SGHAT, CDR2 FQNNGV. This CDR3 is 17 amino acids long. The CDR3 loop is CASSLAGRGLMNTEAFF. CDR3 nucleotides: TGTGCCAGCAGCTTAGCGGGTAGGGGACTTATGAACACTGAAGCTTTCTTT. Variable domain in full (rest from reference TRBV11-2 and TRBJ1-1): EAGVAQSPRYKIIEKRQSVAFWCNPISGHATLYWYQQILGQGPKLLIQFQNNGVVDDSQLPKDRFSAERLKGVDSTLKIQPAKLEDSAVYLCASSLAGRGLMNTEAFFGQGTRLTVV.

This chain joins TRBV11-2 and TRBJ1-1; TRBD1 aligns across 8 bases. Unmatched junction bases numbered 12, after V lost 1 base and J lost 11 bases. Germline CDR1 and CDR2: SGHAT and FQNNGV. This CDR3 comprises 15 residues. The DNA of the CDR3 is TGTGCCAGCAGCTTAGGAAGAACCGGGACAGGTCTCGCTTTCTTT. Its translation: CASSLGRTGTGLAFF.

V and J are TRBV11-1 and TRBJ1-1, with 7 bases that match TRBD1. The CDR3 has 13 residues. In germline, CDR1 is SGHAT, CDR2 FQDESV (reference sequence). The junction had 2 bases not matched to a gene; V was cut back by 5 bases and J by 2 bases. In DNA form, the CDR3 reads TGTGCCAGCAGCGGGACAGAAAACACTGAAGCTTTCTTT. Protein sequence: CASSGTENTEAFF.

The chain couples TRBV18 to TRBJ2-5; possible D gene TRBD2, 6 bases. The germline gives CDR1 KGHSH, CDR2 LQKENI. This CDR3 is built from 14 residues. V was trimmed by 5 bases and J by 3 bases, leaving 13 bases between them. CDR3 protein: CASSSFIAEETQYF. CDR3 coding DNA: TGTGCCAGCTCATCCTTTATAGCGGAAGAGACCCAGTACTTC.